Shown below are 12 T cell receptor beta chains from a single sample sequenced in a study of T cells expressing NK-cell markers. TCRdb re-called the 5' RACE reads, yielding one record per CDR3 amino acid sequence without DNA. The listing records a few hundred thousand distinct CDR3 sequences. Sequencing input: blood T cells: a sorted CD56 or NKG2C T cell subset, CD4+ or CD8+ T cells, or bulk PBMC T cells (not recorded which). These receptors all come from a man aged 18-69 years in good health.

The J gene is TRBJ1-1, the V gene TRBV7-9; the D call from TCRdb, TRBD1, cannot be confirmed without DNA. The CDR3 covers 12 residues. Germline values: CDR1 SEHNR, CDR2 FQNEAQ (reference sequence). CDR3 in amino acids: CASSRQGGEAFF.

This sequence joins TRBV4-2 and TRBJ1-3; the TCRdb call, TRBD1, lacks DNA for checking. Germline CDR1 reads LGHNA; CDR2 reads YNFKEQ. This CDR3 is built from 13 residues. The CDR3 here is CASTGISGNTIYF.

The chain carries TRBV20-1 and TRBJ2-5; TCRdb's D call of TRBD2 is untestable without DNA. The length of the CDR3 is 12 residues. Germline CDR1 DFQATT, CDR2 SNEGSKA (reference sequence). The CDR3 sequence is CSARGDRGTQYF.

The genes are TRBV20-1 and TRBJ2-5. CDR1 DFQATT and CDR2 SNEGSKA come from the germline V gene (reference sequence). The CDR3 is made up of 13 amino acids. CDR3: CSHRRGGQETQYF.

The V call is TRBV18, the J call TRBJ1-3. Germline loops: CDR1 KGHSH, CDR2 LQKENI. The CDR3 is made up of 15 amino acids. CDR3 residues: CASSPSTHSGNTIYF.

The CDR3 region is CASSFLLASGPSYEQYF. This chain uses TRBV7-8 with TRBJ2-7. The CDR3 has 17 residues. The germline gives CDR1 SGHVS, CDR2 FQNEAQ.

The chain joins TRBV5-6 to TRBJ2-7; TCRdb names TRBD1, which stays unverified in the absence of DNA. CDR1 and CDR2 (germline): SGHDT, YYEEEE. The CDR3 loop spans 14 amino acids. CDR3 protein: CASSRRGGIYEQYF.

V is TRBV27 and J is TRBJ2-3; the TCRdb D gene call, TRBD1, has no DNA to confirm it. Germline lookup yields CDR1 MNHEY and CDR2 SMNVEV (reference sequence). The CDR3 has 15 residues. CDR3 amino acids: CASGPEGGGTDTQYF.

The chain is built from TRBV21-1 and TRBJ2-4; TCRdb returns TRBD2, unconfirmable since there is no DNA. TRBV21-1 is designated a pseudogene. The CDR3 totals 18 residues. The CDR3 spells CASSKDTPLRARVNIQYF.

The chain links TRBV5-6 to TRBJ2-2; TCRdb gives TRBD1 as the D gene, but with no DNA this cannot be confirmed. The CDR3 spans 14 residues. The germline CDR1 and CDR2 sequences are SGHDT and YYEEEE. CDR3 amino acids: CASSSGQTTGELFF. The variable domain in full, with the rest retrieved from reference TRBV5-6 and TRBJ2-2, is DAGVTQSPTHLIKTRGQQVTLRCSPKSGHDTVSWYQQALGQGPQFIFQYYEEEERQRGNFPDRFSGHQFPNYSSELNVNALLLGDSALYLCASSSGQTTGELFFGEGSRLTVL.

The V call is TRBV7-8, the J call TRBJ1-3. Germline V gives CDR1 SGHVS, CDR2 FQNEAQ. The CDR3 covers 11 residues. CDR3 protein: CASSHGNTIYF.

The chain carries TRBV7-6 and TRBJ2-5. Germline V gene sequence: CDR1 SGHVS, CDR2 FNYEAQ. This CDR3 is 15 amino acids long. The CDR3: CASSSNTAEQETQYF.